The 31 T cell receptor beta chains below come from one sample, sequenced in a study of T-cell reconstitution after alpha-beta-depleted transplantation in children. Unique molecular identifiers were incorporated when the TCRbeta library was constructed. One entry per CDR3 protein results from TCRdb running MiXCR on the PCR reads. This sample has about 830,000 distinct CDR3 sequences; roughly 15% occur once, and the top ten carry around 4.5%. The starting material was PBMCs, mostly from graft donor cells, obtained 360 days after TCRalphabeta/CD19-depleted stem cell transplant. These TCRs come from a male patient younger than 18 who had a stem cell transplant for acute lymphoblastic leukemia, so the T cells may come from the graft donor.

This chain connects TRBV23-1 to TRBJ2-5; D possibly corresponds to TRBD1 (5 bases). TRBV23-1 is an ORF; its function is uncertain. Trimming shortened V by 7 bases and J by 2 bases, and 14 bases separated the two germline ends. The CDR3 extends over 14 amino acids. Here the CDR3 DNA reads TGCGCCAGCACCCAGGGAAGGGCACAAGAGACCCAGTACTTC. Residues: CASTQGRAQETQYF.

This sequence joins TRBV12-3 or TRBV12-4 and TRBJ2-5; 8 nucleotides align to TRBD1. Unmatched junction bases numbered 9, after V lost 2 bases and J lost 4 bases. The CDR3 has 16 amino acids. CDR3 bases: TGTGCCAGCAGTTTACGACAGGGGAGTTGGAGAGAGACCCAGTACTTC. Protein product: CASSLRQGSWRETQYF.

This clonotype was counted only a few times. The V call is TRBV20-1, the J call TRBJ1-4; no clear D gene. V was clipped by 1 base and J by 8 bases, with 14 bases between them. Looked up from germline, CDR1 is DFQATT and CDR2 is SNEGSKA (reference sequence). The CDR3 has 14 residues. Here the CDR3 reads CSARVPALGEKLFF. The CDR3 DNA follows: TGCAGTGCTAGAGTGCCTGCCTTAGGAGAAAAACTGTTTTTT.

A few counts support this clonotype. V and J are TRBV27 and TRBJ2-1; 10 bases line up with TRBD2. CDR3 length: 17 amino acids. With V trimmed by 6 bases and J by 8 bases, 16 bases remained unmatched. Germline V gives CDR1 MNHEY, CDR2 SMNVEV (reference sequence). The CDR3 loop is CASSISGRADVGHEQFF. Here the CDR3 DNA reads TGTGCCAGCAGCATCAGCGGGAGGGCCGACGTTGGCCATGAGCAGTTCTTC.

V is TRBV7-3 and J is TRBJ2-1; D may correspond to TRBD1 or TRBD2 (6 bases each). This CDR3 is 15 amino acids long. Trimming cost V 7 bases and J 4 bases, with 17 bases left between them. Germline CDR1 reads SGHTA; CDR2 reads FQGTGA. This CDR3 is CASTVLGGTYNEQFF. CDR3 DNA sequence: TGTGCCAGCACCGTCTTAGGGGGGACGTACAATGAGCAGTTCTTC.

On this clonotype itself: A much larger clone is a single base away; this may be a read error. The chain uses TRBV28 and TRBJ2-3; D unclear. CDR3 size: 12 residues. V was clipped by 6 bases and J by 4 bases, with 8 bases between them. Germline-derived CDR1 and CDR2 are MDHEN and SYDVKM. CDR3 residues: CASSTPPDTQYF. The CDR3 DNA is TGTGCCAGCAGCACCCCCCCAGATACGCAGTATTTT. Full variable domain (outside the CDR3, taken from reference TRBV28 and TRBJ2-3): DVKVTQSSRYLVKRTGEKVFLECVQDMDHENMFWYRQDPGLGLRLIYFSYDVKMKEKGDIPEGYSVSREKKERFSLILESASTNQTSMYLCASSTPPDTQYFGPGTRLTVL.

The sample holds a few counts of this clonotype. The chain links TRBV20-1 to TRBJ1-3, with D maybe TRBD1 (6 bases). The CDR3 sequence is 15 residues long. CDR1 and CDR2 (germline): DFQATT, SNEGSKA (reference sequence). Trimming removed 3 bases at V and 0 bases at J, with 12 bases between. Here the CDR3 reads CSARRGQSSGNTIYF. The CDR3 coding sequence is TGCAGTGCTAGGCGGGGGCAGAGCTCTGGAAACACCATATATTTT.

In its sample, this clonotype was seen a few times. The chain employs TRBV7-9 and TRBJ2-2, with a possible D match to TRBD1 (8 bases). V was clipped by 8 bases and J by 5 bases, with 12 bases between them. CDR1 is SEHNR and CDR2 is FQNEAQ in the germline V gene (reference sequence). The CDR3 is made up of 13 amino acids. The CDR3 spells CASGQGGTGELFF. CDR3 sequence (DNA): TGTGCCAGCGGACAGGGAGGGACCGGGGAGCTGTTTTTT.

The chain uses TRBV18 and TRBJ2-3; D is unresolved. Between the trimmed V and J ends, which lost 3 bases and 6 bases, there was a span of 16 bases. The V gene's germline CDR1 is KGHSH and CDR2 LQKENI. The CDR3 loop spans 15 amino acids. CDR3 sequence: CASSPFGSLADTQYF. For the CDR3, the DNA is TGTGCCAGCTCACCGTTCGGGTCCCTCGCGGATACGCAGTATTTT.

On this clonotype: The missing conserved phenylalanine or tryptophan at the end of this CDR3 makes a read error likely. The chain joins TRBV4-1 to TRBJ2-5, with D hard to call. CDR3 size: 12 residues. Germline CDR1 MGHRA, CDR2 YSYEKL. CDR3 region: CASSHDQETQYC. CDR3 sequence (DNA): TGCGCCAGCAGCCACGACCAGGAGACCCAGTACTGC.

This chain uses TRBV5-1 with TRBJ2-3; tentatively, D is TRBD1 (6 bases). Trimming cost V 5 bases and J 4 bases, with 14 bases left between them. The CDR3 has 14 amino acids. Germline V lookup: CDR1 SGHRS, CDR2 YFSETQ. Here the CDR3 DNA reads TGCGCCAGCAGTTCCCCATCAGGGGCAGATACGCAGTATTTT. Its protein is CASSSPSGADTQYF.

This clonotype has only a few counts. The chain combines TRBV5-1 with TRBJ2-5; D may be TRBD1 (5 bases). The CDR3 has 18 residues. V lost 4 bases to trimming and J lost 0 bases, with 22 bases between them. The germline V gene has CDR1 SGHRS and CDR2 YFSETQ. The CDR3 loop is CASSILSRTITYQETQYF. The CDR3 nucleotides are TGCGCCAGCAGCATCCTCAGCCGGACAATCACTTACCAAGAGACCCAGTACTTC.

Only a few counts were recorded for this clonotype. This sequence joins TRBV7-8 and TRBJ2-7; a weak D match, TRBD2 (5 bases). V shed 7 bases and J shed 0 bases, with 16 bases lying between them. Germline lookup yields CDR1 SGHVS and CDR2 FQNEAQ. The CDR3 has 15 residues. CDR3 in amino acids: CASTLREMSSYEQYF. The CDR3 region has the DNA TGTGCCAGCACCCTGAGGGAAATGAGCTCCTACGAGCAGTACTTC.

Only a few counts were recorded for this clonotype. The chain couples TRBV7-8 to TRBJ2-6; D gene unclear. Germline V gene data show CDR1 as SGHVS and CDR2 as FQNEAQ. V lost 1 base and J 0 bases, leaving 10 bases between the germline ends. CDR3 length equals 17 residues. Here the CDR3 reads CASSLDPGSSGANVLTF. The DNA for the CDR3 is TGTGCCAGCAGCTTAGACCCAGGAAGCTCTGGGGCCAACGTCCTGACTTTC.

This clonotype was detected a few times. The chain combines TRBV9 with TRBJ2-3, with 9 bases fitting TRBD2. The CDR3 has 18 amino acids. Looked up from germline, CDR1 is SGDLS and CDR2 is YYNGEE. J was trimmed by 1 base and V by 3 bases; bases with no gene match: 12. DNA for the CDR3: TGTGCCAGCAGCGCGGCACTATTAGCGGGAGAAGGCACAGATACGCAGTATTTT. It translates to CASSAALLAGEGTDTQYF. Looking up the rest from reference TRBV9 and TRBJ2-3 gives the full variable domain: DSGVTQTPKHLITATGQRVTLRCSPRSGDLSVYWYQQSLDQGLQFLIQYYNGEERAKGNILERFSAQQFPDLHSELNLSSLELGDSALYFCASSAALLAGEGTDTQYFGPGTRLTVL.

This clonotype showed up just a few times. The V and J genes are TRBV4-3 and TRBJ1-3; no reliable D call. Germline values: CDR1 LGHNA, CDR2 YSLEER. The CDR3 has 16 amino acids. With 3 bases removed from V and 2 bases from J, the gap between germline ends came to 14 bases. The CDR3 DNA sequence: TGCGCCAGCAGCCAGCCTGCCTTAGACGCTGGAAACACCATATATTTT. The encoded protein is CASSQPALDAGNTIYF.

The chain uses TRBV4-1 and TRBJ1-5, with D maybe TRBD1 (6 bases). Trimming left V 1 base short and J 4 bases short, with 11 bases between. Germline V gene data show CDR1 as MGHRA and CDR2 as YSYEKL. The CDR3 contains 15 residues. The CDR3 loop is CASSQATGLNQPQHF. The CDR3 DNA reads TGCGCCAGCAGCCAAGCTACAGGGTTAAATCAGCCCCAGCATTTT.

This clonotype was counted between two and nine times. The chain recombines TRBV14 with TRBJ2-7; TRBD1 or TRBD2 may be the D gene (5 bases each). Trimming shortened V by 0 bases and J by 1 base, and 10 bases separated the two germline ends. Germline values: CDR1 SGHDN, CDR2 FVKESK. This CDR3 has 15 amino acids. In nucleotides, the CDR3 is TGTGCCAGCAGCCAAGAACGGGGCGGATCCTACGAGCAGTACTTC. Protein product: CASSQERGGSYEQYF.

CDR3 residues: CSARKLAGGPGETQYF. Here the CDR3 DNA reads TGCAGTGCTAGAAAGCTAGCGGGAGGGCCAGGAGAGACCCAGTACTTC. The chain has TRBV20-1 and TRBJ2-5; 12 nucleotides agree with TRBD2. Germline V gives CDR1 DFQATT, CDR2 SNEGSKA (reference sequence). The V and J ends lost 2 bases and 4 bases, in that order; junction bases with no gene match: 8. The CDR3 runs to 16 residues.

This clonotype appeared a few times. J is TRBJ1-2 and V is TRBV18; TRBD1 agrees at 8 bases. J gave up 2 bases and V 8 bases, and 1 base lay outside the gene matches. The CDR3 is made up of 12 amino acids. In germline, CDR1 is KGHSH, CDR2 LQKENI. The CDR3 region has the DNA TGTGCCAGCCGACAGGGGAACTATGGCTACACCTTC. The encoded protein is CASRQGNYGYTF.

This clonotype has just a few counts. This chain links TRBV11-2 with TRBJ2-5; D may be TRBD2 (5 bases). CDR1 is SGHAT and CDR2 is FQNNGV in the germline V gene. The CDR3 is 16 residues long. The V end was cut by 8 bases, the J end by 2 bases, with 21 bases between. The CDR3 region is CASGPGVTTLQETQYF. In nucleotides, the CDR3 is TGTGCCAGCGGCCCCGGGGTTACAACCTTACAAGAGACCCAGTACTTC.

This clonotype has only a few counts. Here the CDR3 reads CAIREGLAGQETQYF. CDR3 bases: TGTGCCATCAGAGAGGGACTAGCCGGCCAAGAGACCCAGTACTTC. This chain links TRBV10-3 with TRBJ2-5; 9 bases map to TRBD2. CDR1 is ENHRY, CDR2 SYGVKD, per germline. Trimming at V came to 6 bases and at J to 1 base, leaving 6 bases not matched to a gene. The CDR3 loop spans 15 amino acids.

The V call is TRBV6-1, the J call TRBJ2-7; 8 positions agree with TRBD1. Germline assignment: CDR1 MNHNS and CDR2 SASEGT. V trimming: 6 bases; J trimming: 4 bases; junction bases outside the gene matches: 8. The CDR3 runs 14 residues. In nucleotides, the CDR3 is TGTGCCAGCAGCCAGGGACAGGATGGGTACGAGCAGTACTTC. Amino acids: CASSQGQDGYEQYF.

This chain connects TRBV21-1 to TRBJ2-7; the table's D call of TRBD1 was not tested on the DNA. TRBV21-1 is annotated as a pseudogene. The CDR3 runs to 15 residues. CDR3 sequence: CASSHGSGYGYEQYF. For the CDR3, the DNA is TGTGCCAGCAGCCACGGTTCCGGGTACGGATACGAGCAGTACTTC.

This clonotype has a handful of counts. The CDR3 DNA sequence: TGTGCCAGCAGGCCTCTAGGGGGAGCGGGAAACTACGAGCAGTACTTC. Amino acids: CASRPLGGAGNYEQYF. The chain joins TRBV27 to TRBJ2-7, with D possibly TRBD2 on 7 matching bases. The CDR3 covers 16 residues. The germline V gene encodes CDR1 MNHEY and CDR2 SMNVEV (reference sequence). Between the trimmed V and J ends, which lost 6 bases and 3 bases, there was a span of 21 bases.

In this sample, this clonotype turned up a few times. The CDR3 coding sequence is TGTGCCAGCAGCTCAACAGACAGGTTGCAGCCCCAGCATTTT. This sequence encodes CASSSTDRLQPQHF. The chain employs TRBV7-8 and TRBJ1-5; a weak D match, TRBD1 (6 bases). The CDR3 is 14 amino acids. Trimming took 4 bases from V and 7 from J, leaving 14 bases between them. From germline, CDR1 is SGHVS and CDR2 FQNEAQ.

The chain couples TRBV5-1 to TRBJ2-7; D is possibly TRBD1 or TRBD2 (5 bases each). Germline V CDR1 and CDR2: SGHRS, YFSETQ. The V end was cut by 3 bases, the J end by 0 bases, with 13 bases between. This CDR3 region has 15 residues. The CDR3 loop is CASSSGAHSSYEQYF. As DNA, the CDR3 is TGCGCCAGCAGCTCCGGGGCTCATAGCTCCTACGAGCAGTACTTC.

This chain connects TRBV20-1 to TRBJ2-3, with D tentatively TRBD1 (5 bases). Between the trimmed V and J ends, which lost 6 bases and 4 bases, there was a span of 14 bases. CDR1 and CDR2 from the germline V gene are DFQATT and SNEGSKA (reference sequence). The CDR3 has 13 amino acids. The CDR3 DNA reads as TGCAGTGCCGAGCTAATAGGGGCAGATACGCAGTATTTT. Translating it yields CSAELIGADTQYF.

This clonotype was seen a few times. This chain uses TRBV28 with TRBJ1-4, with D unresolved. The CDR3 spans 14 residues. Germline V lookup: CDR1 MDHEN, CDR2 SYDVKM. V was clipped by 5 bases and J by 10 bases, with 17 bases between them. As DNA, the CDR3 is TGTGCCAGCAGTGGGCCGGGCGGTTTTGGAAAACTGTTTTTT. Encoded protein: CASSGPGGFGKLFF.

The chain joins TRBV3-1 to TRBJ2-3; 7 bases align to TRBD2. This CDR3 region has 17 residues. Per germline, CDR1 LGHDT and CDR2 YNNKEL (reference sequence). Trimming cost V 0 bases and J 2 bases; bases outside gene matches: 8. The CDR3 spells CASSQDRWGRATDTQYF. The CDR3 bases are TGTGCCAGCAGCCAAGATCGATGGGGGAGGGCCACAGATACGCAGTATTTT.

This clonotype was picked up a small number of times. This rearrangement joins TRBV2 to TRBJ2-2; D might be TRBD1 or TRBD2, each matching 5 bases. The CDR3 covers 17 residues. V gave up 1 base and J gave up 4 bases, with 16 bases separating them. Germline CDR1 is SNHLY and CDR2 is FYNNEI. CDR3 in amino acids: CASSEGGSGRGTGELFF. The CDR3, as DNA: TGTGCCAGCAGTGAAGGAGGATCGGGAAGGGGCACCGGGGAGCTGTTTTTT.